This TCR beta chain is drawn from a study of T cells in narcolepsy. Regarding the study as a whole: In some patient and control memory CD4+ samples, autoreactive clones were absent.

Details on this clone: Its antigen is still unknown.

Assay: immunoSEQ multiplex PCR; the TCRdb copy retains only in-frame clones and omits some. The data hold under 35,000 clones, with approximately 87% observed a single time. This receptor was identified in a human donor with narcolepsy. The sequenced sample consisted of CD45RA- memory CD4+ T cells from PBMCs.

The CDR3: CASSPGTARGGAKNIQYF. Here the CDR3 DNA reads TGCGCCAGCAGCCCCGGTACCGCGCGGGGGGGAGCCAAAAACATTCAGTACTTC. The chain is built from TRBV4-1 and TRBJ2-4; TRBD2 matches at 9 bases. Losses at the gene ends were 4 bases for V and 0 bases for J; bases not matched to a gene: 10. Germline loops: CDR1 MGHRA, CDR2 YSYEKL. There are 18 residues in the CDR3.